The rows below give T cell receptor beta chains drawn from one sample of a study of T-cell reconstitution after alpha-beta-depleted transplantation in children. TCRdb re-called the PCR reads through MiXCR, storing one row per CDR3 protein. This table has approximately 500,000 distinct CDR3 sequences, 25% to 30% appearing once. The input for sequencing was PBMCs, taken before TCRalphabeta/CD19-depleted stem cell transplant. These receptors originate from a boy under two years old with Wiskott-Aldrich syndrome, due to receive a stem cell transplant. The CDR3 runs from the conserved cysteine through the conserved F or W. A D gene is named only where the DNA matches it firmly. Size is stated for part of the rows, as once, few or many counts, or as a class when the clone is expanded.

>TRBD1|-|TRBJ2-1|TRBV27
TGTGCCAGCAGTTCTGTGACAGGGAAAATCAATGAGCAGTTCTTC
CASSSVTGKINEQFF
>-|-|TRBJ2-1|TRBV7-2
TGTGCCAGCAGCGTGGTGTCTCATGGGAGGGGGAACAATGAGCAGTTCTTC
CASSVVSHGRGNNEQFF
>-|few|TRBJ2-1|TRBV29-1
TGCAGCGTGCTTCGGGCCATCGGGGAGAATGAGCAGTTCTTC
CSVLRAIGENEQFF
>-|-|TRBJ2-1|TRBV12-3/TRBV12-4
TGTGCCAGCAAACCGAGGACTACCAAGGGGAATGAGCAGTTCTTC
CASKPRTTKGNEQFF
>-|many|TRBJ2-2|TRBV2
TGTGCCAGCAGTGTGGGACAAAACACCGGGGAGCTGTTTTTT
CASSVGQNTGELFF
>-|few|TRBJ2-1|TRBV7-3
TGTGCCAGCAGCAAGGTATCGGGAGCCTACAATGAGCAGTTCTTC
CASSKVSGAYNEQFF
>TRBD2|once|TRBJ2-5|TRBV24-1
TGTGCCACCAGTGACCCGACTAGCCCCCAGGCGTCCCAGTACTTC
CATSDPTSPQASQYF
>-|-|TRBJ2-7|TRBV20-1
TGCAGTGTCCCGACCCCTCGGGAGCAGTACTTC
CSVPTPREQYF
>-|few|TRBJ1-1|TRBV7-2
TGTGCCAGCAGCTTAGTACGAGGGACCACTGAAGCTTTCTTT
CASSLVRGTTEAFF
>-|-|TRBJ2-2|TRBV19
TGTGCCAGTAGTATGCGTCTAGCCAAGAACACCGGGGAGCTGTTTTTT
CASSMRLAKNTGELFF
>-|few|TRBJ1-4|TRBV29-1
TGCAGCGTTCTAGGGCCTCATGAAAAACTGTTTTTT
CSVLGPHEKLFF
>-|-|TRBJ1-2|TRBV5-1
TGCGCCAGCCGAGCCATGGCAGCAAACTATGGCTACACCTTC
CASRAMAANYGYTF
>TRBD2|few|TRBJ2-3|TRBV10-2
TGCGCCAGCAGCTCTTTCGGGACTAGCGGGAGTTTATCAGATACGCAGTATTTT
CASSSFGTSGSLSDTQYF
>TRBD2|few|TRBJ2-1|TRBV13
TGTGCCAGCAGCGTAGGCCCGGGACAGAGGGCTAGCGGGAGTAAGGAATGGTCCTACAATGAGCAGTTCTTC
CASSVGPGQRASGSKEWSYNEQFF
>TRBD1|-|TRBJ2-4|TRBV7-2
TGTGCCAGCAGCAAAAACCCAGGGGGAGCCAAAAACATTCAGTACTTC
CASSKNPGGAKNIQYF
>-|-|TRBJ1-1|TRBV19
TGTGCCAGTAGGGAGGGTGTGGTTGAGAACACTGAAGCTTTCTTT
CASREGVVENTEAFF
>TRBD2|-|TRBJ2-7|TRBV20-1
TGCAGTGCCATCGGACTAGCGGGAGTATGGGAGCAGTACTTC
CSAIGLAGVWEQYF
>TRBD1|-|TRBJ2-1|TRBV6-1
TGTGCCAGCAGCCGAGACAGGGGGCTAGACAATGAGCAGTTCTTC
CASSRDRGLDNEQFF
>-|-|TRBJ2-5|TRBV7-9
TGTGCCAGCAGCTCGCCGGACAGACTACAAGAGACCCAGTACTTC
CASSSPDRLQETQYF
>-|-|TRBJ2-1|TRBV15
TGTGCCACCAGCAGAGGCGGGGACAATGAGCAGTTCTTC
CATSRGGDNEQFF
>-|-|TRBJ1-5|TRBV5-1
TGCGCCAGCAGCTTGGCCGGGGGACTCAATCAGCCCCAGCATTTT
CASSLAGGLNQPQHF
>-|many|TRBJ2-1|TRBV5-1
TGCGCCAGCAGCTTGGGACCCTTAAGCTCCTACAATGAGCAGTTCTTC
CASSLGPLSSYNEQFF
>TRBD1|few|TRBJ2-5|TRBV29-1
TGCAGCGCGGGACAGGGAGTAGAGACCCAGTACTTC
CSAGQGVETQYF
>-|-|TRBJ1-3|TRBV20-1
TGCAGTGCAATAAGTGGAAACACCATATATTTT
CSAISGNTIYF
>-|-|TRBJ1-1|TRBV5-1
TGCGCCAGCAGGGAGAACACTGAAGCTTTCTTT
CASRENTEAFF
>TRBD2|-|TRBJ2-1|TRBV29-1
TGCAGCGTTGAAAGACTAGCCAATGAGCAGTTCTTC
CSVERLANEQFF
>-|few|TRBJ2-3|TRBV30
TGTGCCTGGAGTTGGAGGACGGGTACGCAGTATTTT
CAWSWRTGTQYF
>TRBD1|few|TRBJ2-7|TRBV5-1
TGCGCCAGCAGCTTATTCCTCACCGGGACAGGCGCCTACGAGCAGTACTTC
CASSLFLTGTGAYEQYF
>TRBD2|-|TRBJ2-3|TRBV20-1
TGCAGTGCCTCTAGCGGGAGGGGTACGCAGTATTTT
CSASSGRGTQYF
>TRBD2|few|TRBJ2-5|TRBV25-1
TGTGCCAGCAGTGAATGGAGGGAGAGCGGGAAAGAGACCCAGTACTTC
CASSEWRESGKETQYF
>-|-|TRBJ2-2|TRBV12-3/TRBV12-4
TGTGCCAGCAGTGGGGTCGTGTCGGTTCTAGGGGACACCGGGGAGCTGTTTTTT
CASSGVVSVLGDTGELFF
>-|-|TRBJ1-2|TRBV12-3/TRBV12-4
TGTGCCAGCAGTCCGGGACTTCCCGGGGGCTATGGCTACACCTTC
CASSPGLPGGYGYTF
>-|-|TRBJ2-3|TRBV3-1
TGTGCCAGCAGCCAAGACTCAGGGGCGGATACGCAGTATTTT
CASSQDSGADTQYF
>-|-|TRBJ2-3|TRBV28
TGTGCCAGCAGTCCTCGATATACGCAGTATTTT
CASSPRYTQYF
>TRBD2|few|TRBJ2-5|TRBV5-1
TGCGCCAGCAGCTTGGCCGCGGGAGGGTCGGGAGAGACCCAGTACTTC
CASSLAAGGSGETQYF
>TRBD2|few|TRBJ2-6|TRBV28
TGTGCCAGCAGTTTGTACCTAGCGGGAGTTTCTGGGGCCAACGTCCTGACTTTC
CASSLYLAGVSGANVLTF
>TRBD1|few|TRBJ1-5|TRBV30
TGTGCCTGGAACTCGGGACAGGGCTCCCAGCCCCAGCATTTT
CAWNSGQGSQPQHF
>-|-|TRBJ1-1|TRBV20-1
TGCAGTGCTGCACAGGTTGTGGGTGAAGCTTTCTTT
CSAAQVVGEAFF
>-|few|TRBJ2-1|TRBV7-7
TGTGCCAGCAGCTTAGAACAGTTCCCATACAATGAGCAGTTCTTC
CASSLEQFPYNEQFF
>-|-|TRBJ1-2|TRBV5-1
TGCGCCAGCAGCCCAATTCGGGTGAACTATGGCTACACCTTC
CASSPIRVNYGYTF
>-|-|TRBJ2-7|TRBV5-1
TGCGCCAGCGGGAAAGGAGTCTACGAGCAGTACTTC
CASGKGVYEQYF
>-|many|TRBJ2-1|TRBV5-1
TGCGCCAGCAGCTTGGATCCGGGGCTTGCGGAGTTCTTC
CASSLDPGLAEFF
>-|-|TRBJ2-7|TRBV20-1
TGCAGTGCTCGTCGGGGCAGGGAGCAGTACTTC
CSARRGREQYF
>TRBD2|few|TRBJ2-5|TRBV12-3/TRBV12-4
TGTGCCAGCAGTTTTTCGGGACTAGCGCTGGAGACCCAGTACTTC
CASSFSGLALETQYF
>TRBD2|few|TRBJ2-5|TRBV11-2
TGTGCCAGCAGCCGTATCGGTGGACTAGCCGCCCCGACCCAGTACTTC
CASSRIGGLAAPTQYF
>-|-|TRBJ2-1|TRBV24-1
TGTGCCACCAGTGATCCCGCCAGGAAAAATGAGCAGTTCTTC
CATSDPARKNEQFF
>TRBD2|few|TRBJ2-1|TRBV5-1
TGCGCCAGCAGCTTGGGGACTAGCGGGGCGAGCTCCTACAATGAGCAGTTCTTC
CASSLGTSGASSYNEQFF
>-|few|TRBJ1-1|TRBV19
TGTGCCAGTAGTATAGATGTCGACACTGAAGCTTTCTTT
CASSIDVDTEAFF
>-|-|TRBJ2-3|TRBV15
TGTGCCACCAGCAGAAACAGGGAAGGTGGCACAGATACGCAGTATTTT
CATSRNREGGTDTQYF
>TRBD2|-|TRBJ2-1|TRBV27
TGTGCCAGCAGACTCCTCGGACTAGCGGGAGTAGGTGATGAGCAGTTCTTC
CASRLLGLAGVGDEQFF
>TRBD2|-|TRBJ2-5|TRBV29-1
TGCAGCGTTGTGGGCCCCCTGGCGGGAGAAGAGACCCAGTACTTC
CSVVGPLAGEETQYF
>TRBD2|-|TRBJ2-7|TRBV4-2
TGTGCCAGCAGCGATCCCAGCGGGGGGCTCGAGCAGTACTTC
CASSDPSGGLEQYF
>TRBD2|few|TRBJ2-3|TRBV28
TGTGCCAGCAGTTCTTCCGGGACTAGCGGGACAGATACGCAGTATTTT
CASSSSGTSGTDTQYF
>TRBD2|-|TRBJ2-2|TRBV4-1
TGCGCCAGCAGCCAAGATCCCCTAGCGGGAGGTGCCGGGGAGCTGTTTTTT
CASSQDPLAGGAGELFF
>TRBD2|few|TRBJ2-2|TRBV4-2
TGTGCCAGCACCAAAGGACTAGCGGGAACTAGTAGCACCGGGGAGCTGTTTTTT
CASTKGLAGTSSTGELFF
>-|-|TRBJ2-1|TRBV12-3/TRBV12-4
TGTGCCAGCAGTTTACGAGGGGCGGTTGGTGGAAATGAGCAGTTCTTC
CASSLRGAVGGNEQFF
>-|few|TRBJ2-1|TRBV10-2
TGCGCCAGCAGTGAGTCAACCCTTCCAGAGCAGTTCTTC
CASSESTLPEQFF
>-|few|TRBJ2-5|TRBV24-1
TGTGCCACCAGTGAGGTTGGCCTCCTGGGGGAGACCCAGTACTTC
CATSEVGLLGETQYF